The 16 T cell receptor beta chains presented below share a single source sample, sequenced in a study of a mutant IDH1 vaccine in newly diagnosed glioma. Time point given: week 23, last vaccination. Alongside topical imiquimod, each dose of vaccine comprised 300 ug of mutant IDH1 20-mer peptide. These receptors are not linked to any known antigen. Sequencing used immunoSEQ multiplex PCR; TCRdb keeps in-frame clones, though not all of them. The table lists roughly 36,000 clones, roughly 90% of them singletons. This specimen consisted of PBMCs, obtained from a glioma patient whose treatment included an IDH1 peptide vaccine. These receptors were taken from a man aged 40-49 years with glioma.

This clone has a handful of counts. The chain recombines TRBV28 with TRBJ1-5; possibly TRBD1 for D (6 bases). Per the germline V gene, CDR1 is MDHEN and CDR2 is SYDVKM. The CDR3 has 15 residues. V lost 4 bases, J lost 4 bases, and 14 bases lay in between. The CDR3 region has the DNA TGTGCCAGCAGTTCGATCGGACAGTGGAATCAGCCCCAGCATTTT. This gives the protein CASSSIGQWNQPQHF.

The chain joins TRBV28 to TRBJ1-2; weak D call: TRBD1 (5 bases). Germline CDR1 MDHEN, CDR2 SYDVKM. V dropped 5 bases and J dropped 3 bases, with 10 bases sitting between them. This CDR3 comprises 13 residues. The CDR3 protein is CASSHRSHYGYTF. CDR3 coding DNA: TGTGCCAGCAGTCACAGGTCCCACTATGGCTACACCTTC.

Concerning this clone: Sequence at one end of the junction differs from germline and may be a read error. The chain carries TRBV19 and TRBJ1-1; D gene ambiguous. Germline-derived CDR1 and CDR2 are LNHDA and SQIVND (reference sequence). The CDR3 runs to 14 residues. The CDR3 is CASGIGEGNTEAFF. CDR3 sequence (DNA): TGTGCCAGTGGTATAGGAGAGGGCAACACTGAAGCTTTCTTT.

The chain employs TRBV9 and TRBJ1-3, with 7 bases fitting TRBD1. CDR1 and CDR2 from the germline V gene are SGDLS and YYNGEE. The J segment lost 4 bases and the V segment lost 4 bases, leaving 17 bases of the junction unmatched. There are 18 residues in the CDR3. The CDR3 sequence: CASSLSSRQGGTGNTIYF. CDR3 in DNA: TGTGCCAGCAGCTTAAGTAGCCGTCAGGGGGGCACGGGAAACACCATATATTTT.

In DNA form, the CDR3 reads TGTGCCTGGAGAACCTTGACTAGCGGGGCCTATGAGCAGTTCTTC. The encoded protein is CAWRTLTSGAYEQFF. The chain couples TRBV30 to TRBJ2-1; TRBD2 matches at 11 bases. After removal of 3 bases from V and 8 bases from J, the junction contained 9 bases not matched to a gene. This CDR3 has 15 amino acids. Germline V CDR1 and CDR2: GTSNPN, SVGIG (reference sequence).

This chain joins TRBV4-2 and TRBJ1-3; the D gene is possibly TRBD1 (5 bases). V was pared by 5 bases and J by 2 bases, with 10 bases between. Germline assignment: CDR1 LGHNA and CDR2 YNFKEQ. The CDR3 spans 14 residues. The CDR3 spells CASSERGAGNTIYF. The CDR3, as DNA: TGTGCCAGCAGCGAGCGGGGGGCTGGAAACACCATATATTTT.

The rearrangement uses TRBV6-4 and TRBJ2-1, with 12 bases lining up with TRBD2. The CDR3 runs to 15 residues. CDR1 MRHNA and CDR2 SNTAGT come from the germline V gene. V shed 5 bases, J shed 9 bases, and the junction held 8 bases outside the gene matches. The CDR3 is CASSPLAGGSGEQFF. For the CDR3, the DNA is TGTGCCAGCAGTCCCCTAGCGGGAGGGTCCGGTGAGCAGTTCTTC.

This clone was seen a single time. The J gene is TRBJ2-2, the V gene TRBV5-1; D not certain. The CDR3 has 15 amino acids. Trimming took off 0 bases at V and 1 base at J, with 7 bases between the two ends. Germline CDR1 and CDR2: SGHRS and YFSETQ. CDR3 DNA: TGCGCCAGCAGCTTGGGCGCGGAGAACACCGGGGAGCTGTTTTTT. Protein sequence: CASSLGAENTGELFF. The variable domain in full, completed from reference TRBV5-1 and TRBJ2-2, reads KAGVTQTPRYLIKTRGQQVTLSCSPISGHRSVSWYQQTPGQGLQFLFEYFSETQRNKGNFPGRFSGRQFSNSRSEMNVSTLELGDSALYLCASSLGAENTGELFFGEGSRLTVL.

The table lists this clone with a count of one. The CDR3 region has the DNA TGTGCCAGCAGTAAACAGGGAAAGAACACTGAAGCTTTCTTT. Encoded protein: CASSKQGKNTEAFF. The chain carries TRBV27 and TRBJ1-1; possible D gene TRBD1, 6 bases. Deletions cut 5 bases from V and 1 base from J, with 11 bases between. Looked up from germline, CDR1 is MNHEY and CDR2 is SMNVEV (reference sequence). The length of the CDR3 is 14 residues.

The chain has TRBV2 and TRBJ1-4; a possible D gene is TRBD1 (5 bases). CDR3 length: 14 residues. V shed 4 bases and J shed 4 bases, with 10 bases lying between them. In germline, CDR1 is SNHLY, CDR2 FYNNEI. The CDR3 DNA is TGTGCCAGCAGTGCTGGCAGGGTTAATGAAAAACTGTTTTTT. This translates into CASSAGRVNEKLFF.

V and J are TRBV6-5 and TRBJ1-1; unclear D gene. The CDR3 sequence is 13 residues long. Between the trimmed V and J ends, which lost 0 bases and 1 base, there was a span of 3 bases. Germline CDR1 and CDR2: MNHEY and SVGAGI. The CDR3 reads CASSYSENTEAFF. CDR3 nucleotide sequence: TGTGCCAGCAGTTACTCAGAGAACACTGAAGCTTTCTTT.

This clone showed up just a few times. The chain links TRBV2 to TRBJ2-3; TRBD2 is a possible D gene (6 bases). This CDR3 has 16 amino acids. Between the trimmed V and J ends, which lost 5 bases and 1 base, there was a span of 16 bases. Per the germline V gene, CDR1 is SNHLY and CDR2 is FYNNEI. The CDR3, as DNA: TGTGCCAGCAGTAATGGGCTACTAGCTGGCACAGATACGCAGTATTTT. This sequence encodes CASSNGLLAGTDTQYF.

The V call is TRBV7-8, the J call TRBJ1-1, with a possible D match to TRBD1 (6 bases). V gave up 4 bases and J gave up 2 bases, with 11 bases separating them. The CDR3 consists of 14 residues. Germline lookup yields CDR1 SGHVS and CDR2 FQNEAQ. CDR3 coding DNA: TGTGCCAGCAGCTCCGACAGGTACAACACTGAAGCTTTCTTT. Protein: CASSSDRYNTEAFF.

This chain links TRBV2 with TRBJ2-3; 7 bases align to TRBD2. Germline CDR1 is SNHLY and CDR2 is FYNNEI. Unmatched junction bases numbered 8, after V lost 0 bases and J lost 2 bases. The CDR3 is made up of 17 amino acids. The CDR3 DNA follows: TGTGCCAGCAGTGAAGCTTACCAGCGGGGATACACAGATACGCAGTATTTT. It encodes CASSEAYQRGYTDTQYF.

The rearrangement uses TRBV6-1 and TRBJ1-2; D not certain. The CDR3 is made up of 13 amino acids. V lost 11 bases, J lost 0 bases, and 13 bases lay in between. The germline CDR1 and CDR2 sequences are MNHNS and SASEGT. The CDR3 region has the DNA TGTGCCTGTTCACCGTCAGCTAACTATGGCTACACCTTC. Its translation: CACSPSANYGYTF.

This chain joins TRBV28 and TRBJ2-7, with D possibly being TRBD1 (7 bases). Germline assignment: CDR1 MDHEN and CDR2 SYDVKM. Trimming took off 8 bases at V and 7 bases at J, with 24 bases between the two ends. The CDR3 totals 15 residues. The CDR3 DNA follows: TGTGCCAGCCGCCCCGGCCGATTGACAGGGAGGGAGCAGTACTTC. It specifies CASRPGRLTGREQYF.